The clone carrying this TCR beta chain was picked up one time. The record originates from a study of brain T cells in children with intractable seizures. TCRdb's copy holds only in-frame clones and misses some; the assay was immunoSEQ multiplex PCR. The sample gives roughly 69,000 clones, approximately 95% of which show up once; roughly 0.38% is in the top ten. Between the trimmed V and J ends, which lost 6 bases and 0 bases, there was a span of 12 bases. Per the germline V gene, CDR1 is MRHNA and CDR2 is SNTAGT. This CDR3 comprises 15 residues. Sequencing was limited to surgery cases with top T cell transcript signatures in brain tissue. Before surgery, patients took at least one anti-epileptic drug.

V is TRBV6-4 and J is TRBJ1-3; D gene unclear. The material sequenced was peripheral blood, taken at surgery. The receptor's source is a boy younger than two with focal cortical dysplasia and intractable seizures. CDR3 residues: CASRELRCSGNTIYF. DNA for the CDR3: TGTGCCAGCAGGGAATTACGGTGCTCTGGAAACACCATATATTTT.